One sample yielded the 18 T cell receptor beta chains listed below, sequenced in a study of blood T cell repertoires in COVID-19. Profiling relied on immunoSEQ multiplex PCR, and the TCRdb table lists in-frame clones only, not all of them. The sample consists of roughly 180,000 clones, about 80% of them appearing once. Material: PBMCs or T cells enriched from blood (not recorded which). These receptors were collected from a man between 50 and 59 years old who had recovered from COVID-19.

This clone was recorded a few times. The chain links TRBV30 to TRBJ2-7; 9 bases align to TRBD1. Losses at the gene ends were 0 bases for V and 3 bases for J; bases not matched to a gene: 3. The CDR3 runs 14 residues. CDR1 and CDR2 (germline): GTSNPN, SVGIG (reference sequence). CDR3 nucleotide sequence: TGTGCCTGGAGTGTACAGGGGGCACACTACGAGCAGTACTTC. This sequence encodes CAWSVQGAHYEQYF.

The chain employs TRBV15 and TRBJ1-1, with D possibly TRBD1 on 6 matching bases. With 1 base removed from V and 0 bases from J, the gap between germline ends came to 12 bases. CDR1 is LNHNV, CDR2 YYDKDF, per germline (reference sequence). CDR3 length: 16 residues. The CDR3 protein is CATSRVLGTLNTEAFF. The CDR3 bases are TGTGCCACCAGCAGAGTCCTCGGGACACTGAACACTGAAGCTTTCTTT.

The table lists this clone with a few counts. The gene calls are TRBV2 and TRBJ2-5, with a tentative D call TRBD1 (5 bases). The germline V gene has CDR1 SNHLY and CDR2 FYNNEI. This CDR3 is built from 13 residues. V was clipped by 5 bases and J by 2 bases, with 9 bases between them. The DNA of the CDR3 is TGTGCCAGCAGTACACAGGCACAAGAGACCCAGTACTTC. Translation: CASSTQAQETQYF.

The CDR3 is CASSPGQGDGYTF. For the CDR3, the DNA is TGTGCCAGCAGCCCCGGGCAGGGGGATGGCTACACCTTC. The chain links TRBV12-3 or TRBV12-4 to TRBJ1-2; TRBD1 matches 7 bases. The CDR3 runs to 13 residues. V gave up 6 bases and J gave up 6 bases; unmatched junction bases: 7.

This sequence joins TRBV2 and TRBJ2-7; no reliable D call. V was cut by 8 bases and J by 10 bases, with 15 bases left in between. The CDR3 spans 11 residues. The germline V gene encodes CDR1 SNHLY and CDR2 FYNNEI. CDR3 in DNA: TGTGCCAGCGGAATTACGAGCGAACAGTACTTC. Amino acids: CASGITSEQYF.

CDR3 DNA sequence: TGTGCCAGCACCGACCTGGGACAGGGGGTTAAGTACTTC. Its translation: CASTDLGQGVKYF. The chain joins TRBV27 to TRBJ2-7; 11 bases align to TRBD1. Germline V gene sequence: CDR1 MNHEY, CDR2 SMNVEV (reference sequence). V trimming: 7 bases; J trimming: 11 bases; junction bases outside the gene matches: 10. The CDR3 has 13 residues.

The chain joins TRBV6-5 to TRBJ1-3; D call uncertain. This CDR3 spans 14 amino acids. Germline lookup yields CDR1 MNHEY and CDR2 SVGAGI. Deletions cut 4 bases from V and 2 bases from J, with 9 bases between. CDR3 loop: CASSSGGTGNTIYF. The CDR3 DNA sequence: TGTGCCAGCAGTTCAGGAGGGACTGGAAACACCATATATTTT.

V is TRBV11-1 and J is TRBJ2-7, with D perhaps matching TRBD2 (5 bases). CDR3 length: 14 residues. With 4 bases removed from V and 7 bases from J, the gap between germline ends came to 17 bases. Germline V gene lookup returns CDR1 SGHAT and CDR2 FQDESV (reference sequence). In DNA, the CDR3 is TGTGCCAGCAGCTCCGGCCTAGCACGGTCTGAGCAGTACTTC. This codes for CASSSGLARSEQYF.

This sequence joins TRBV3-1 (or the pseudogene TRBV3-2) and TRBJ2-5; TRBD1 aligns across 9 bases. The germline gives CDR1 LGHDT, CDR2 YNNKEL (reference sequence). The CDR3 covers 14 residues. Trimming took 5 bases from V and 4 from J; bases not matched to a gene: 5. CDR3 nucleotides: TGTGCCAGCAGCAACGACAGGGGGTTAGAGACCCAGTACTTC. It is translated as CASSNDRGLETQYF.

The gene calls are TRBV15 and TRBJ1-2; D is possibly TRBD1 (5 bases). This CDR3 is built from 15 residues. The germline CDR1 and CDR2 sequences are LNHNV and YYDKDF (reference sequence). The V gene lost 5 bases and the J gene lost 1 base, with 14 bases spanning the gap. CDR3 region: CATSAGEGFNYGYTF. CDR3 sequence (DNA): TGTGCCACCAGCGCGGGGGAAGGGTTTAACTATGGCTACACCTTC.

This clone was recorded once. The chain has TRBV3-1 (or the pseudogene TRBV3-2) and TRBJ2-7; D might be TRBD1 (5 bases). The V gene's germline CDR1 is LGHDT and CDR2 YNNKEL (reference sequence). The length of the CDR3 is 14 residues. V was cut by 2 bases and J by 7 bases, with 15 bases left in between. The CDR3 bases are TGTGCCAGCAGCCAACCCGACAGACCCGAAGAGCAGTACTTC. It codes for CASSQPDRPEEQYF.

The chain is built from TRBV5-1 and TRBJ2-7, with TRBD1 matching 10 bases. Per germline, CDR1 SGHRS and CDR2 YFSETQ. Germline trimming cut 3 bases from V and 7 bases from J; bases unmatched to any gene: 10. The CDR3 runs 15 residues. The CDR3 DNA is TGCGCCAGCAGCTCGGACGGGACAGGGGTAAGGGAGCAGTACTTC. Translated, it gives CASSSDGTGVREQYF.

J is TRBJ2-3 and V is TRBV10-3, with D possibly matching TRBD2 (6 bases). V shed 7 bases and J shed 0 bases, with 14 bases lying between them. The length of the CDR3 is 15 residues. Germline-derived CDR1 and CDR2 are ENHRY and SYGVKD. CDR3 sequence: CAINAGSGSTDTQYF. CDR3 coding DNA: TGTGCCATCAACGCGGGGAGCGGGAGCACAGATACGCAGTATTTT.

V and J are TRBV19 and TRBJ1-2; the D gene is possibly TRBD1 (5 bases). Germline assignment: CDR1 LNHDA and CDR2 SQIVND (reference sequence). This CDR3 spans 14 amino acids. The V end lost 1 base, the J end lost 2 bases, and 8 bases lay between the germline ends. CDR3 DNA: TGTGCCAGTAGTATAGGGACAAGGAACTATGGCTACACCTTC. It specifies CASSIGTRNYGYTF.

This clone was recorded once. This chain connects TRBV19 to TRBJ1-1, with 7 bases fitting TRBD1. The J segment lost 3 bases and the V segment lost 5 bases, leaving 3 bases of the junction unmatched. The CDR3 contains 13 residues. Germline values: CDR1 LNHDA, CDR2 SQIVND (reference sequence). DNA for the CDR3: TGTGCCAGTAGTCGTCAGGGGGACACTGAAGCTTTCTTT. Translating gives CASSRQGDTEAFF.

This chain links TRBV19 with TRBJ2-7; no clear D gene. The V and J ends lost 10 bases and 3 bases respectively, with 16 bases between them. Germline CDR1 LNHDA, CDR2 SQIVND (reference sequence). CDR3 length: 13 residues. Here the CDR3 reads CATSRTFRYEQYF. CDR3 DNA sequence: TGTGCCACCTCCCGCACTTTTCGCTACGAGCAGTACTTC.

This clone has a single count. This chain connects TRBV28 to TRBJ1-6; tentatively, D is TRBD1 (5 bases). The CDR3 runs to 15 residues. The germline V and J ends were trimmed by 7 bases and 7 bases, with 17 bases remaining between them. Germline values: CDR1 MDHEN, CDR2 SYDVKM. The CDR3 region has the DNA TGTGCCAGCAAAGCTGTAGAGGGACTAAATTCACCCCTCCACTTT. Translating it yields CASKAVEGLNSPLHF.

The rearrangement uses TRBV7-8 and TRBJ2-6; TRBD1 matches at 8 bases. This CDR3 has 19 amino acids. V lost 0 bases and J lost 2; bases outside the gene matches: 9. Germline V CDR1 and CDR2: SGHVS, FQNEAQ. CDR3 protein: CASSLAYGQGRAGANVLTF. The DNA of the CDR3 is TGTGCCAGCAGCTTAGCTTACGGACAGGGCCGGGCTGGGGCCAACGTCCTGACTTTC.